This T cell receptor beta chain was captured in a study of blood T cell repertoires in COVID-19. In this sample, this clone turned up once. The CDR3 is 14 residues long. The junction had 7 bases not matched to a gene; V was cut back by 4 bases and J by 8 bases. Germline V lookup: CDR1 SGHTA, CDR2 FQGNSA. Everyone who took part was 18 to 89 years old, and they came from about two dozen US areas. Sequenced by immunoSEQ multiplex PCR; TCRdb stores in-frame clones only, minus some. Of 200,000 to 300,000 clones in the sample, roughly 82% are singletons; the top ten hold around 2.1%. The rearrangement links TRBV7-2 to TRBJ1-3, with 8 nucleotides matching TRBD1. This clonotype was sampled from a woman aged 45-65 years who had recovered from COVID-19. The source material was PBMCs or T cells enriched from blood (not recorded which). The CDR3: CASSSGQGRDTIYF. CDR3 bases: TGTGCCAGCAGCTCCGGACAGGGAAGGGACACCATATATTTT.